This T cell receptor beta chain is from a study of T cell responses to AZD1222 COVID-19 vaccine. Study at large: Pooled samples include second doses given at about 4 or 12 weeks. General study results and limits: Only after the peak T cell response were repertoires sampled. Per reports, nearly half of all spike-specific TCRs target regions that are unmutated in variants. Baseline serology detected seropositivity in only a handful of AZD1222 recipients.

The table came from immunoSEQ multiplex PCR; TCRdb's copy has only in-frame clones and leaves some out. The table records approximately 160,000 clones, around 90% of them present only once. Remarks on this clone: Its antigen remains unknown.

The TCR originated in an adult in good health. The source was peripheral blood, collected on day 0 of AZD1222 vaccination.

The CDR3 sequence is CASRGTSGSYGNEQFF. The CDR3 DNA reads as TGTGCCAGCCGGGGGACTAGCGGGAGTTATGGCAATGAGCAGTTCTTC. The J gene is TRBJ2-1, the V gene TRBV28, with TRBD2 matching over 14 bases. The germline V gene has CDR1 MDHEN and CDR2 SYDVKM. CDR3 length: 16 residues. Losses at the gene ends were 8 bases for V and 6 bases for J; bases not matched to a gene: 9.